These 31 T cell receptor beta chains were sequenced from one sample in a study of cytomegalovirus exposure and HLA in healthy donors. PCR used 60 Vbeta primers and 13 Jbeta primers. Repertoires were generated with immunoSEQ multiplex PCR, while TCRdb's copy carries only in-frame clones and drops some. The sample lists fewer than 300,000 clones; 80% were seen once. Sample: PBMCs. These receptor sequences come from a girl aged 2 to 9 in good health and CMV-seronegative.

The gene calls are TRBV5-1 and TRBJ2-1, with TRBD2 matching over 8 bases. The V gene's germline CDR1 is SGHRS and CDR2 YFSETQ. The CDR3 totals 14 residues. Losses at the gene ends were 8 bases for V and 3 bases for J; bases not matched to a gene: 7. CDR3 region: CASKLAGYYNEQFF. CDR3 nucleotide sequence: TGCGCCAGTAAATTAGCGGGATACTACAATGAGCAGTTCTTC.

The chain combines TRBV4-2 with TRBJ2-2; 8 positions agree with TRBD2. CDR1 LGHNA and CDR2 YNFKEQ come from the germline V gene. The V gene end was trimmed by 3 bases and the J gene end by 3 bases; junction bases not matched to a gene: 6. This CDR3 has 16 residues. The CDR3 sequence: CASSHKSGSDTGELFF. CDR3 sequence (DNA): TGTGCCAGCAGCCACAAAAGCGGGAGCGACACCGGGGAGCTGTTTTTT.

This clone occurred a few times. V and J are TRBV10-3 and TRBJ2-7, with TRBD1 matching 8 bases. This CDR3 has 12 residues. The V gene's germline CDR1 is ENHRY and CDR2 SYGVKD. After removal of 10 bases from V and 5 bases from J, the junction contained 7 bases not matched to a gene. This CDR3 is CATLDRGNEQYF. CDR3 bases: TGTGCCACACTCGACAGGGGCAACGAGCAGTACTTC.

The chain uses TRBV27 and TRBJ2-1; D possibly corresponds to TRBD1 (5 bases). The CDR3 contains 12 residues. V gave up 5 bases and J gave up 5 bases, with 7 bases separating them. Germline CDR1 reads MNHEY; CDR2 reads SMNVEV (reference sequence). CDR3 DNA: TGTGCCAGCAGTAGGGGAAACAATGAGCAGTTCTTC. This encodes CASSRGNNEQFF.

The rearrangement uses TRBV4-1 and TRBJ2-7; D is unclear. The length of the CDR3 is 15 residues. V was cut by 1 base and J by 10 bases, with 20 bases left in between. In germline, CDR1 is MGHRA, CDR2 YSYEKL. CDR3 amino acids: CASSQVLSYPLSQYF. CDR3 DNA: TGCGCCAGCAGCCAAGTACTTTCATATCCGCTATCCCAGTACTTC.

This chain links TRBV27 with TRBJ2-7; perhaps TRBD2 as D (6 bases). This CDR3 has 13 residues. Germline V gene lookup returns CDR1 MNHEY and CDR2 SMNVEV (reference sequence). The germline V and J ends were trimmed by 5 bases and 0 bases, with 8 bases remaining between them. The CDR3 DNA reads TGTGCCAGCAGTCGGGGGAGCTCCTACGAGCAGTACTTC. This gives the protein CASSRGSSYEQYF.

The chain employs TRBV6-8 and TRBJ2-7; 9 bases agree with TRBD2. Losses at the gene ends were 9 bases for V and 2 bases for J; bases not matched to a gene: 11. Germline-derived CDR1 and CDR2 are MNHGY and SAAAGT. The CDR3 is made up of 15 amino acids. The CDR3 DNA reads TGTGCCAGGTCTTGTGGCGGGAGGGTTCCCTACGAGCAGTACTTC. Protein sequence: CARSCGGRVPYEQYF.

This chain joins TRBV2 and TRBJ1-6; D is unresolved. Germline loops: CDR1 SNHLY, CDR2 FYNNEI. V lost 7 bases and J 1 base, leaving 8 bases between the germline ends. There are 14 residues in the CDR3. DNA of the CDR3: TGTGCCAGCATGAGGGTATCCTATAATTCACCCCTCCACTTT. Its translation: CASMRVSYNSPLHF.

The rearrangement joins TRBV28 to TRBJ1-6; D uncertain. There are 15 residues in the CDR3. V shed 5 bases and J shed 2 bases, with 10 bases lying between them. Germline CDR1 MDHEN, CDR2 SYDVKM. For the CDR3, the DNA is TGTGCCAGCAGTCCCCAGCGGGCCTATAATTCACCCCTCCACTTT. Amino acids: CASSPQRAYNSPLHF.

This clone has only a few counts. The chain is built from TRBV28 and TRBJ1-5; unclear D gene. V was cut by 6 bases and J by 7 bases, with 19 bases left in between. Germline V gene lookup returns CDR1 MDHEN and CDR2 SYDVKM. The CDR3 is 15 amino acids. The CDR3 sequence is CASSLPASGKQPQHF. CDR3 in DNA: TGTGCCAGCAGCCTGCCGGCTTCAGGAAAGCAGCCCCAGCATTTT.

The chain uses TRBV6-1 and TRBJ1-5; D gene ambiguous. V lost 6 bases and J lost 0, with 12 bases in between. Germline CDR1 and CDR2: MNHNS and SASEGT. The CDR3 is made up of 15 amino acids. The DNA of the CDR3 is TGTGCCAGCAGGACGGACGGGGTTAGCAATCAGCCCCAGCATTTT. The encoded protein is CASRTDGVSNQPQHF.

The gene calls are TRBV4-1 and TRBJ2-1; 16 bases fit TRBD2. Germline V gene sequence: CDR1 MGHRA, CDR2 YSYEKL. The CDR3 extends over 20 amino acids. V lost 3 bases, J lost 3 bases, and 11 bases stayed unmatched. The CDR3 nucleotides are TGCGCCAGCAGCCAGCTATCCGGGACTAGCGGGAGGGCCGACTACAATGAGCAGTTCTTC. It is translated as CASSQLSGTSGRADYNEQFF.

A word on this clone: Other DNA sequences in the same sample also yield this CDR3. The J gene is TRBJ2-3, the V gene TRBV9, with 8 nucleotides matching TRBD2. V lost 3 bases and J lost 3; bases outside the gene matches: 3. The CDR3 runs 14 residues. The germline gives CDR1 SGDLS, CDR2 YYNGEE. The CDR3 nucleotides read TGTGCCAGCAGCGGCGGGGGGTCGACAGATACGCAGTATTTT. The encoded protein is CASSGGGSTDTQYF.

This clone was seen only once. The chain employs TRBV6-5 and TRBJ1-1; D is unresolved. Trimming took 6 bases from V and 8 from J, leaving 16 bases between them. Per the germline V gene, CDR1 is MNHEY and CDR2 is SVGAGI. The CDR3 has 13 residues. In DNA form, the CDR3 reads TGTGCCAGCAGCCCTGCCGGGGTTGGAGAAGCTTTCTTT. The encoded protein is CASSPAGVGEAFF.

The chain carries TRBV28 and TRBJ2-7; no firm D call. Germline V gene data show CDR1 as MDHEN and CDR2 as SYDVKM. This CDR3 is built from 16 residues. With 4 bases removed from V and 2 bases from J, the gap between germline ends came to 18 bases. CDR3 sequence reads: CASSWAGTKPPYEQYF. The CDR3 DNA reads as TGTGCCAGCAGTTGGGCAGGAACAAAGCCTCCCTACGAGCAGTACTTC.

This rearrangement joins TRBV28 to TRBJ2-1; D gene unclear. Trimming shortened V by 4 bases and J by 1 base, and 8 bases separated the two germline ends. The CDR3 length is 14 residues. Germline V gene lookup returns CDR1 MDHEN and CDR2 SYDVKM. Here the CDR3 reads CASSYRDSYNEQFF. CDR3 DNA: TGTGCCAGCAGTTATCGCGATTCCTACAATGAGCAGTTCTTC.

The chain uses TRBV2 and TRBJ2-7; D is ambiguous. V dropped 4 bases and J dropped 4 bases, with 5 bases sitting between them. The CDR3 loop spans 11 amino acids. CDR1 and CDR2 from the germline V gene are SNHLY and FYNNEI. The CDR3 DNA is TGTGCCAGCAGTGCGGAGTACGAGCAGTACTTC. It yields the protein CASSAEYEQYF.

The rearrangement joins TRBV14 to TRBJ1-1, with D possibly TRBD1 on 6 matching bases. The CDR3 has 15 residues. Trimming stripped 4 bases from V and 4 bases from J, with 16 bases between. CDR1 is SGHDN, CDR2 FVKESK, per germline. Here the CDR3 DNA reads TGTGCCAGCAGCCCAGGACAGTGGGGGAGCACTGAAGCTTTCTTT. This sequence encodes CASSPGQWGSTEAFF.

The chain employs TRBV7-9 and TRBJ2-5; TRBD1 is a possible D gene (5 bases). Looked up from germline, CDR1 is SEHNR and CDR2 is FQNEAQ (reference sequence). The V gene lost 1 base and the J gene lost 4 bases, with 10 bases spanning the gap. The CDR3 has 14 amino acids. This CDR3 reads CASSLVTGRETQYF. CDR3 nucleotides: TGTGCCAGCAGCTTAGTAACAGGCAGAGAGACCCAGTACTTC.

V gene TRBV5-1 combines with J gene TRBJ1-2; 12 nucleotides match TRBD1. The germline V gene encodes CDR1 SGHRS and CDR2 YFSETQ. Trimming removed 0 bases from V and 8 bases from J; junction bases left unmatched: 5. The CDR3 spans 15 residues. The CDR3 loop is CASSLEGTGGVGYTF. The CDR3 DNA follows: TGCGCCAGCAGCTTGGAGGGGACAGGGGGCGTCGGCTACACCTTC.

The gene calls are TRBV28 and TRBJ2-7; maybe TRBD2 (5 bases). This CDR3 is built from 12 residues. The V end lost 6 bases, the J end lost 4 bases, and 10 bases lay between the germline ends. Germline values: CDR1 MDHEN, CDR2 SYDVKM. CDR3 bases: TGTGCCAGCAGACGTAGCGCTTACGAGCAGTACTTC. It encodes CASRRSAYEQYF. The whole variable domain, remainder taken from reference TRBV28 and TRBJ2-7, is DVKVTQSSRYLVKRTGEKVFLECVQDMDHENMFWYRQDPGLGLRLIYFSYDVKMKEKGDIPEGYSVSREKKERFSLILESASTNQTSMYLCASRRSAYEQYFGPGTRLTVT.

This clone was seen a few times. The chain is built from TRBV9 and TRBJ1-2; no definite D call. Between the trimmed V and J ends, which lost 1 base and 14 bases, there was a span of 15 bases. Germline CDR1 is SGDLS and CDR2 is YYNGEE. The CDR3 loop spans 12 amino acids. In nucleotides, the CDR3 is TGTGCCAGCAGCGTAACCCTTGGGCGCTTAACCTTC. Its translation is CASSVTLGRLTF. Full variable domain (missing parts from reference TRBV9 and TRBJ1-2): DSGVTQTPKHLITATGQRVTLRCSPRSGDLSVYWYQQSLDQGLQFLIQYYNGEERAKGNILERFSAQQFPDLHSELNLSSLELGDSALYFCASSVTLGRLTFGSGTRLTVV.

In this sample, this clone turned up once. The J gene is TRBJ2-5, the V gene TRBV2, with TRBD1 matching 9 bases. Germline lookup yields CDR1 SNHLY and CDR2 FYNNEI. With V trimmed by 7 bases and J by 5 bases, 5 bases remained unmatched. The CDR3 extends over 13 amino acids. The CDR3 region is CASTGTGIETQYF. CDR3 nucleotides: TGTGCCAGCACCGGGACAGGGATCGAGACCCAGTACTTC. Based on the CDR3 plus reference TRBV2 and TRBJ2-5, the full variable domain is EPEVTQTPSHQVTQMGQEVILRCVPISNHLYFYWYRQILGQKVEFLVSFYNNEISEKSEIFDDQFSVERPDGSNFTLKIRSTKLEDSAMYFCASTGTGIETQYFGPGTRLLVL.

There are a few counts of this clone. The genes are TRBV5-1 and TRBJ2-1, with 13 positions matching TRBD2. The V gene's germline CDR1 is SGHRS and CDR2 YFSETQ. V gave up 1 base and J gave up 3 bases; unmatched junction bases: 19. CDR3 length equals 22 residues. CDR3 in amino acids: CASSLPTGLAGEPQILYNEQFF. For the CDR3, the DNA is TGCGCCAGCAGCTTGCCGACCGGACTAGCGGGAGAGCCCCAGATTCTCTACAATGAGCAGTTCTTC.

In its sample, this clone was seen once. CDR3 nucleotides: TGTGCTAGTGGCATGGGCCCTTCTCGAGCTTTCTTT. Encoded protein: CASGMGPSRAFF. The rearrangement links TRBV12-5 to TRBJ1-1; unclear D gene. Deletions cut 6 bases from V and 10 bases from J, with 15 bases between. Germline CDR1 is LGHNT and CDR2 is FRNRAP. This CDR3 has 12 amino acids.

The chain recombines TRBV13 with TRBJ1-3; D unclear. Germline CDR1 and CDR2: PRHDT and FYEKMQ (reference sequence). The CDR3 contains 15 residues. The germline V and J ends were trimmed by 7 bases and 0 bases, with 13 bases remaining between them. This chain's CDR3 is CASTVGRYSGNTIYF. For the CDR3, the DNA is TGTGCCAGCACCGTTGGCAGATACTCTGGAAACACCATATATTTT.

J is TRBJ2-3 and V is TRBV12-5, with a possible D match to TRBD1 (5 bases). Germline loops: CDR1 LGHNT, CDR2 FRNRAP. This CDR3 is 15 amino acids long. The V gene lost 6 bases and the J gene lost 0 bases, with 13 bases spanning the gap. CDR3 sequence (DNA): TGTGCTAGTGGCTTCGCCAGGGATAGCACAGATACGCAGTATTTT. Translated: CASGFARDSTDTQYF. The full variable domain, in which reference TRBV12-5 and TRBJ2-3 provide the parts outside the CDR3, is DARVTQTPRHKVTEMGQEVTMRCQPILGHNTVFWYRQTMMQGLELLAYFRNRAPLDDSGMPKDRFSAEMPDATLATLKIQPSEPRDSAVYFCASGFARDSTDTQYFGPGTRLTVL.

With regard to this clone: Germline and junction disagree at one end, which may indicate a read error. In DNA form, the CDR3 reads TGTGCCTGGAGTGCTGGGGCCGACGCAAATTTT. Translating it yields CAWSAGADANF. This chain links TRBV30 with TRBJ1-4; a possible D gene is TRBD1 (5 bases). Per germline, CDR1 GTSNPN and CDR2 SVGIG (reference sequence). The CDR3 length is 11 residues.

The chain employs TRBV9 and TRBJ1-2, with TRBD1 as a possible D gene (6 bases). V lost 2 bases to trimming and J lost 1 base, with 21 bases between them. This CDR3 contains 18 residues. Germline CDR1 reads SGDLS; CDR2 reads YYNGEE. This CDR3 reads CASSVFRTARDFNYGYTF. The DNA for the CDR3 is TGTGCCAGCAGCGTCTTCCGGACAGCCCGTGATTTTAACTATGGCTACACCTTC. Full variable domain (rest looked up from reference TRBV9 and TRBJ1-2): DSGVTQTPKHLITATGQRVTLRCSPRSGDLSVYWYQQSLDQGLQFLIQYYNGEERAKGNILERFSAQQFPDLHSELNLSSLELGDSALYFCASSVFRTARDFNYGYTFGSGTRLTVV.

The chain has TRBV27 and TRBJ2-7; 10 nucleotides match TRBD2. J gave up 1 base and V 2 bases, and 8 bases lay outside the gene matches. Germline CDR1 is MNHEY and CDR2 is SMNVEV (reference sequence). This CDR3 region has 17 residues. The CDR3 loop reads CASSLRYSGGSSYEQYF. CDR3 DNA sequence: TGTGCCAGCAGTTTACGGTATAGCGGGGGGTCGTCCTACGAGCAGTACTTC.

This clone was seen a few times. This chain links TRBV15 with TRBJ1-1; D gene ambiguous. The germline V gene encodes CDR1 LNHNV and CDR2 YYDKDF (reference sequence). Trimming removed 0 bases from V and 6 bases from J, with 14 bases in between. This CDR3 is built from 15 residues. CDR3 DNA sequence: TGTGCCACCAGCAGAGAGGCTAGCGTCGGGGCTGAAGCTTTCTTT. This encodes CATSREASVGAEAFF.